This TCR beta chain was recorded in a study of shared clonotypes between healthy human individuals. Concerning this clone itself: The antigen remains undetermined.

Repertoires were generated with immunoSEQ multiplex PCR, while TCRdb's copy carries only in-frame clones and drops some. The sample includes some 580,000 clones, 95% to 98% seen only once; the top ten take 0.25% to 0.35%. Study findings and constraints: Estimated richness was generally greater in naive than memory subsets. Owing to a small donor count, the genetic and exposure-history diversity represented was limited.

The CDR3 runs to 13 residues. With 6 bases clipped from V and 1 base from J, the junction kept 5 bases outside the gene matches. Per germline, CDR1 SQVTM and CDR2 ANQGSEA. Naive CD8 cells, CD45RO-negative and positively selected for CCR7, excluded terminally differentiated effector memory CD45RA+ cells. Each donor was a Caucasian adult residing in Nashville, Tennessee. The receptor was derived from a man aged 25 to 40 in good health. Sequencing used naive CD8+ T cells sorted from blood. The gene calls are TRBV29-1 and TRBJ2-7, with 8 bases that match TRBD1. The CDR3 sequence: CSVKWDRSYEQYF. As DNA, the CDR3 is TGCAGCGTCAAGTGGGACAGGTCCTACGAGCAGTACTTC.